A selection of T cell receptor beta chains follows, all from one sample in a study of blood T cell repertoires in COVID-19. Repertoires were generated with immunoSEQ multiplex PCR, while TCRdb's copy carries only in-frame clones and drops some. The sample yields about 370,000 clones, about 90% seen once. What was sequenced was PBMCs or T cells enriched from blood (not recorded which). These receptors originate from a woman aged 25-40 years who had recovered from COVID-19. CDR3s include the opening cysteine and the closing phenylalanine or tryptophan. D genes are given only for firm matches. Not every row has a clone size; where given, it reads once, few, many or a size class.

cdr3_aa: CASSDPGGRTDTQYF
cdr3_nt: TGCGCCAGCAGTGATCCGGGAGGACGCACAGATACGCAGTATTTT
clone_size: NA
d_call: TRBD2
v_call: TRBV10-1
j_call: TRBJ2-3

cdr3_aa: CASKRTAGYGYTF
cdr3_nt: TGTGCCAGTAAAAGGACAGCCGGCTATGGCTACACCTTC
clone_size: once
d_call: NA
v_call: TRBV19
j_call: TRBJ1-2

cdr3_aa: CAWSEGVTNEKLFF
cdr3_nt: TGTGCCTGGAGTGAGGGGGTCACTAATGAAAAACTGTTTTTT
clone_size: NA
d_call: NA
v_call: TRBV30
j_call: TRBJ1-4

cdr3_aa: CASSLGGTGRLNTIYF
cdr3_nt: TGTGCCAGCAGCTTAGGCGGGACAGGGAGGTTAAACACCATATATTTT
clone_size: NA
d_call: TRBD1
v_call: TRBV7-8
j_call: TRBJ1-3

cdr3_aa: CASSFGQATTNNEQFF
cdr3_nt: TGTGCCAGCAGTTTCGGACAGGCAACTACTAACAATGAGCAGTTCTTC
clone_size: NA
d_call: TRBD1
v_call: TRBV27
j_call: TRBJ2-1

cdr3_aa: CASSQDGGRKTQYF
cdr3_nt: TGCGCCAGCAGCCAAGACGGGGGTCGTAAGACCCAGTACTTC
clone_size: NA
d_call: NA
v_call: TRBV4-1
j_call: TRBJ2-5

cdr3_aa: CASSPRGQGSTGELFF
cdr3_nt: TGTGCCAGCTCACCGCGGGGACAGGGCAGCACCGGGGAGCTGTTTTTT
clone_size: NA
d_call: TRBD1
v_call: TRBV18
j_call: TRBJ2-2

cdr3_aa: CASSYQGPLEQYF
cdr3_nt: TGTGCCAGCAGTTATCAGGGGCCGCTGGAGCAGTACTTC
clone_size: NA
d_call: NA
v_call: TRBV27
j_call: TRBJ2-7

cdr3_aa: CASRARGYGELFF
cdr3_nt: TGTGCCAGCAGAGCCAGGGGGTACGGGGAGCTGTTTTTT
clone_size: NA
d_call: TRBD1
v_call: TRBV6-5
j_call: TRBJ2-2

cdr3_aa: CATSRDRGLAGSRTDTQYF
cdr3_nt: TGTGCCACCAGCAGAGATCGAGGACTAGCGGGTTCACGCACAGATACGCAGTATTTT
clone_size: NA
d_call: TRBD2
v_call: TRBV15
j_call: TRBJ2-3

cdr3_aa: CASSPGDPGTGWSAREKLFF
cdr3_nt: TGCGCCAGCAGCCCGGGTGACCCCGGGACAGGGTGGTCGGCGCGGGAAAAACTGTTTTTT
clone_size: NA
d_call: TRBD1
v_call: TRBV4-3
j_call: TRBJ1-4

cdr3_aa: CASTRTGQTPGELFF
cdr3_nt: TGTGCCAGTACCAGAACAGGGCAAACTCCCGGGGAGCTGTTTTTT
clone_size: NA
d_call: NA
v_call: TRBV19
j_call: TRBJ2-2

cdr3_aa: CSASRAAGGSYNEQFF
cdr3_nt: TGCAGTGCTAGTAGGGCAGCGGGAGGGTCGTACAATGAGCAGTTCTTC
clone_size: NA
d_call: TRBD2
v_call: TRBV20-1
j_call: TRBJ2-1

cdr3_aa: CASSSEGFNYGYTF
cdr3_nt: TGTGCCAGCAGTTCCGAGGGTTTTAACTATGGCTACACCTTC
clone_size: NA
d_call: NA
v_call: TRBV7-9
j_call: TRBJ1-2

cdr3_aa: CASSPPGAGGYNEQFF
cdr3_nt: TGTGCCAGCAGCCCGCCGGGAGCTGGGGGATACAATGAGCAGTTCTTC
clone_size: once
d_call: NA
v_call: TRBV7-9
j_call: TRBJ2-1

cdr3_aa: CAWRGGLWEQYF
cdr3_nt: TGTGCCTGGAGAGGCGGGTTGTGGGAGCAGTACTTC
clone_size: NA
d_call: NA
v_call: TRBV30
j_call: TRBJ2-7

cdr3_aa: CASSLGTSGTYEQYF
cdr3_nt: TGTGCCAGCAGCTTAGGGACTAGCGGAACCTACGAGCAGTACTTC
clone_size: NA
d_call: TRBD2
v_call: TRBV7-8
j_call: TRBJ2-7

cdr3_aa: CAWSKGWNQPQHF
cdr3_nt: TGTGCCTGGAGTAAGGGGTGGAATCAGCCCCAGCATTTT
clone_size: NA
d_call: NA
v_call: TRBV30
j_call: TRBJ1-5

cdr3_aa: CASSAKRGRNTEAFF
cdr3_nt: TGTGCCAGCAGCGCAAAAAGGGGGCGCAACACTGAAGCTTTCTTT
clone_size: once
d_call: TRBD1
v_call: TRBV7-9
j_call: TRBJ1-1

cdr3_aa: CASRYREDQPQHF
cdr3_nt: TGTGCCAGCAGGTACCGGGAAGATCAGCCCCAGCATTTT
clone_size: NA
d_call: NA
v_call: TRBV12-3/TRBV12-4
j_call: TRBJ1-5

cdr3_aa: CASSTGSGPSGNYGYTF
cdr3_nt: TGCGCCAGCTCAACAGGGTCCGGACCTTCAGGGAACTATGGCTACACCTTC
clone_size: NA
d_call: NA
v_call: TRBV5-1
j_call: TRBJ1-2

cdr3_aa: CASRRHNSPLHF
cdr3_nt: TGTGCCAGCAGGCGGCATAATTCACCCCTCCACTTT
clone_size: once
d_call: NA
v_call: TRBV6-5
j_call: TRBJ1-6

cdr3_aa: CASSFGGNYGYTF
cdr3_nt: TGTGCCAGCAGCTTCGGAGGAAACTATGGCTACACCTTC
clone_size: NA
d_call: NA
v_call: TRBV5-6
j_call: TRBJ1-2

cdr3_aa: CASSSAGTTEAFF
cdr3_nt: TGTGCCAGCAGTTCAGCGGGGACCACTGAAGCTTTCTTT
clone_size: NA
d_call: NA
v_call: TRBV6-5
j_call: TRBJ1-1

cdr3_aa: CASGQDPSYNSPLHF
cdr3_nt: TGCGCCAGCGGACAGGACCCCTCCTATAATTCACCCCTCCACTTT
clone_size: NA
d_call: TRBD1
v_call: TRBV5-1
j_call: TRBJ1-6

cdr3_aa: CASSWTGVGSPLHF
cdr3_nt: TGTGCCAGCAGCTGGACAGGGGTTGGATCACCCCTCCACTTT
clone_size: once
d_call: TRBD1
v_call: TRBV3-1/TRBV3-2
j_call: TRBJ1-6

cdr3_aa: CASSIVGLVMGEQFF
cdr3_nt: TGTGCCAGTAGTATAGTAGGACTAGTGATGGGTGAGCAGTTCTTC
clone_size: NA
d_call: TRBD2
v_call: TRBV19
j_call: TRBJ2-1

cdr3_aa: CAWSSGGGVSNQPQHF
cdr3_nt: TGTGCCTGGAGCTCGGGCGGGGGGGTAAGCAATCAGCCCCAGCATTTT
clone_size: NA
d_call: NA
v_call: TRBV30
j_call: TRBJ1-5

cdr3_aa: CASSSAPLEDLHF
cdr3_nt: TGTGCCAGTAGTTCCGCACCGTTGGAGGACCTCCACTTT
clone_size: NA
d_call: NA
v_call: TRBV19
j_call: TRBJ1-6

cdr3_aa: CASRGGQGTEAFF
cdr3_nt: TGTGCCAGCAGAGGGGGACAGGGGACTGAAGCTTTCTTT
clone_size: NA
d_call: TRBD1
v_call: TRBV11-2
j_call: TRBJ1-1

cdr3_aa: CASSSSVMNTEAFF
cdr3_nt: TGTGCCAGCAGCTCTTCAGTAATGAACACTGAAGCTTTCTTT
clone_size: NA
d_call: NA
v_call: TRBV11-2
j_call: TRBJ1-1

cdr3_aa: CASTLLAGGHNEQFF
cdr3_nt: TGTGCCAGCACGTTACTAGCGGGGGGACACAATGAGCAGTTCTTC
clone_size: NA
d_call: TRBD2
v_call: TRBV2
j_call: TRBJ2-1

cdr3_aa: CSVEGVAGGYNEQFF
cdr3_nt: TGCAGCGTTGAAGGGGTAGCGGGAGGTTACAATGAGCAGTTCTTC
clone_size: NA
d_call: TRBD2
v_call: TRBV29-1
j_call: TRBJ2-1

cdr3_aa: CAWTPSRQGIIEKLFF
cdr3_nt: TGTGCCTGGACCCCATCCCGACAGGGGATAATTGAAAAACTGTTTTTT
clone_size: NA
d_call: TRBD1
v_call: TRBV30
j_call: TRBJ1-4

cdr3_aa: CASSLAGDYQETQYF
cdr3_nt: TGTGCCAGCAGCTTGGCCGGGGACTACCAAGAGACCCAGTACTTC
clone_size: NA
d_call: NA
v_call: TRBV5-4
j_call: TRBJ2-5

cdr3_aa: CAWSLPGQTYEQYF
cdr3_nt: TGTGCCTGGAGTCTGCCGGGACAGACATACGAGCAGTACTTC
clone_size: NA
d_call: TRBD1
v_call: TRBV30
j_call: TRBJ2-7

cdr3_aa: CASSRALLPNTEAFF
cdr3_nt: TGTGCCAGCAGTCGAGCTCTTTTACCGAACACTGAAGCTTTCTTT
clone_size: NA
d_call: NA
v_call: TRBV5-6
j_call: TRBJ1-1

cdr3_aa: CASSLQGDSPLHF
cdr3_nt: TGTGCCAGCAGCCTTCAGGGTGACTCACCCCTCCACTTT
clone_size: NA
d_call: NA
v_call: TRBV27
j_call: TRBJ1-6

cdr3_aa: CASSFSVTGELFF
cdr3_nt: TGTGCCAGCAGCTTCTCAGTCACCGGGGAGCTGTTTTTT
clone_size: NA
d_call: NA
v_call: TRBV7-9
j_call: TRBJ2-2

cdr3_aa: CASSLYYRGYSNQPQHF
cdr3_nt: TGTGCCAGCAGCTTATACTACAGGGGCTATAGCAATCAGCCCCAGCATTTT
clone_size: NA
d_call: TRBD1
v_call: TRBV7-3
j_call: TRBJ1-5

cdr3_aa: CASSLGQGHNSPLHF
cdr3_nt: TGTGCCAGCAGCTTGGGACAGGGCCATAATTCACCCCTCCACTTT
clone_size: few
d_call: TRBD1
v_call: TRBV5-4
j_call: TRBJ1-6

cdr3_aa: CASSYSLALGALNTEAFF
cdr3_nt: TGTGCCAGCAGTTACTCCTTGGCCCTGGGGGCCCTGAACACTGAAGCTTTCTTT
clone_size: NA
d_call: NA
v_call: TRBV27
j_call: TRBJ1-1

cdr3_aa: CASSDREITVSTEAFF
cdr3_nt: TGTGCCAGCAGCGACAGGGAGATAACTGTCTCCACTGAAGCTTTCTTT
clone_size: few
d_call: TRBD1
v_call: TRBV2
j_call: TRBJ1-1

cdr3_aa: CASSVRFGNEQFF
cdr3_nt: TGTGCCAGCAGCGTCCGTTTCGGCAATGAGCAGTTCTTC
clone_size: NA
d_call: NA
v_call: TRBV9
j_call: TRBJ2-1

cdr3_aa: CASSLMRGNSPLHF
cdr3_nt: TGTGCCAGCAGCCTGATGAGGGGGAATTCACCCCTCCACTTT
clone_size: many
d_call: NA
v_call: TRBV3-1/TRBV3-2
j_call: TRBJ1-6

cdr3_aa: CASSFSLAGGRYNEQFF
cdr3_nt: TGTGCCAGCAGCTTTTCTCTGGCGGGGGGGCGGTACAATGAGCAGTTCTTC
clone_size: once
d_call: TRBD2
v_call: TRBV7-2
j_call: TRBJ2-1

cdr3_aa: CASSFRGGTGELFF
cdr3_nt: TGTGCCAGCAGCTTCAGGGGTGGGACCGGGGAGCTGTTTTTT
clone_size: NA
d_call: NA
v_call: TRBV11-3
j_call: TRBJ2-2

cdr3_aa: CASSQLGTGGDNQPQHF
cdr3_nt: TGTGCCAGTAGTCAACTCGGGACAGGGGGCGACAATCAGCCCCAGCATTTT
clone_size: NA
d_call: TRBD1
v_call: TRBV19
j_call: TRBJ1-5

cdr3_aa: CASSQQGDEQFF
cdr3_nt: TGTGCCAGCAGCCAACAGGGCGATGAGCAGTTCTTC
clone_size: NA
d_call: NA
v_call: TRBV6-5
j_call: TRBJ2-1

cdr3_aa: CASTQGGAGFNYGYTF
cdr3_nt: TGTGCCAGCACCCAGGGCGGGGCAGGGTTTAACTATGGCTACACCTTC
clone_size: once
d_call: NA
v_call: TRBV5-6
j_call: TRBJ1-2

cdr3_aa: CASGHSGAYNEQFF
cdr3_nt: TGTGCTAGTGGTCACAGCGGGGCTTACAATGAGCAGTTCTTC
clone_size: NA
d_call: TRBD2
v_call: TRBV12-5
j_call: TRBJ2-1

cdr3_aa: CASSLNPSLQETQYF
cdr3_nt: TGTGCCAGCAGCTTAAACCCTAGCCTCCAGGAGACCCAGTACTTC
clone_size: NA
d_call: NA
v_call: TRBV7-3
j_call: TRBJ2-5

cdr3_aa: CASSWLMQGVRYGYTF
cdr3_nt: TGTGCCAGTAGTTGGTTGATGCAGGGGGTCCGCTATGGCTACACCTTC
clone_size: once
d_call: TRBD1
v_call: TRBV19
j_call: TRBJ1-2

cdr3_aa: CASSFSLSSPLHF
cdr3_nt: TGTGCCAGCAGCTTCTCCCTCTCTTCACCCCTCCACTTT
clone_size: many
d_call: NA
v_call: TRBV7-3
j_call: TRBJ1-6

cdr3_aa: CSVGLATSTDTQYF
cdr3_nt: TGCAGCGTTGGACTAGCGACCAGCACAGATACGCAGTATTTT
clone_size: NA
d_call: TRBD2
v_call: TRBV29-1
j_call: TRBJ2-3